This T cell receptor (beta chain) is drawn from a study of T-cell reconstitution after alpha-beta-depleted transplantation in children. Study outcomes and limitations: The study traced high day-60 TCRbeta diversity in some patients to surviving recipient T cells and thymic progenitors. T-cell numbers and diversity, one year after transplant, stemmed largely from T cells that were newly produced.

As regards this clonotype: Its antigen is not known.

Per germline, CDR1 SEHNR and CDR2 FQNEAQ (reference sequence). V lost 5 bases and J 4 bases, leaving 18 bases between the germline ends. CDR3 size: 16 residues. Construction of the TCRbeta library involved unique molecular identifiers. TCRdb processed the PCR reads anew with MiXCR; each CDR3 protein has one entry. The sample consists of roughly 220,000 distinct CDR3 sequences, 7% to 9% of them appearing once. The material sequenced was PBMCs, mostly from graft donor cells, taken 360 days after TCRalphabeta/CD19-depleted stem cell transplant. This TCR was sampled from a male patient aged 2-10 years who had a stem cell transplant for acute myeloid leukemia, so the T cells may come from the graft donor. J is TRBJ2-1 and V is TRBV7-9; D possibly uses TRBD1 or TRBD2 (6 bases each). CDR3: CASSVVRGEGYNEQFF. The DNA of the CDR3 is TGTGCCAGCAGCGTCGTGAGGGGGGAAGGATACAATGAGCAGTTCTTC.